The T cell receptor beta chain described here comes from a study of cytomegalovirus exposure and HLA in healthy donors. At the level of the study: Assignment to the Caucasian-associated ancestry cluster applied to around four fifths of the approximately 380 genotyped donors.

It was with 60 Vbeta and 13 Jbeta primers that the PCR ran. Repertoires were generated with immunoSEQ multiplex PCR, while TCRdb's copy carries only in-frame clones and drops some. The sample shows more than 100,000 clones, about three fifths of them seen only once. This clone turned up a few times. The CDR3 covers 17 residues. Germline V CDR1 and CDR2: ENHRY, SYGVKD. V was clipped by 0 bases and J by 8 bases; unmatched bases: 8. The chain has TRBV10-3 and TRBJ1-4; 11 nucleotides line up with TRBD1. Sequencing input: PBMCs. This TCR was sampled from a woman in her thirties or forties in good health and CMV-seropositive. For the CDR3, the DNA is TGTGCCATCAGTGAGTCGTGGACAGGGGGCGCAAGGGAAAAACTGTTTTTT. Translated: CAISESWTGGAREKLFF.